This T cell receptor (beta chain) derives from a study of vaccination effects on CD4 cells after COVID-19. Study-wide results and limits: Pronounced clonal contraction occurred in clones induced by infection and by vaccine late after vaccination.

Cells that had been cultured for 10 days were the source of isolated CD4+ T cells. Germline V lookup: CDR1 SGHAT, CDR2 FQNNGV. This CDR3 is 11 amino acids long. The V end lost 3 bases, the J end lost 11 bases, and 5 bases lay between the germline ends. This clone was seen a single time. Its specificity is not known. TCRdb's table, derived via immunoSEQ multiplex PCR, lists solely in-frame clones and lacks some. This sample carries fewer than 75,000 clones, over 60% of them seen once, and the ten largest clones take roughly 1.9%. The chain combines TRBV11-2 with TRBJ1-6; unclear D gene. The sequenced sample was CD4+ T cells from PBMCs cultured without peptide, obtained before COVID-19 vaccination. This clonotype was obtained from a human donor who received a COVID-19 vaccine. The CDR3: CASSLGAPLHF. In DNA, the CDR3 is TGTGCCAGCAGCTTGGGCGCACCCCTCCACTTT.